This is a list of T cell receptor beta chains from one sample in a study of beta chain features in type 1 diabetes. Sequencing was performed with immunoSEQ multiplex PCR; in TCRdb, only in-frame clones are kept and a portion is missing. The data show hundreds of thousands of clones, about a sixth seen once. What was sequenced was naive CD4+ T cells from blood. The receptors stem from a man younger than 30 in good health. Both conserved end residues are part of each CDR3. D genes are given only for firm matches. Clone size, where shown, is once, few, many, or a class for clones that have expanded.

CASSLSGDGYTF | TGTGCCAGCAGCTTATCAGGGGATGGCTACACCTTC | - | TRBJ1-2 | - | TRBV7-9
CATSRDGAGDRTGELFF | TGTGCCACCAGCAGAGATGGGGCGGGAGATCGCACCGGGGAGCTGTTTTTT | TRBD2 | TRBJ2-2 | - | TRBV15
CASSQTLTGGYTF | TGTGCCAGCAGCCAAACCCTGACAGGCGGCTACACCTTC | - | TRBJ1-2 | once | TRBV14
CASSSLGNVGEQYF | TGCGCCAGCAGCAGCCTAGGGAACGTTGGCGAGCAGTACTTC | - | TRBJ2-7 | - | TRBV5-1
CSVEDRGAANYGYTF | TGCAGCGTTGAGGACAGGGGCGCAGCTAACTATGGCTACACCTTC | TRBD1 | TRBJ1-2 | few | TRBV29-1
CAWRLGQGREQGEKLFF | TGTGCCTGGAGACTAGGACAGGGGAGGGAGCAGGGTGAAAAACTGTTTTTT | TRBD1 | TRBJ1-4 | - | TRBV30
CASSQDISTDTQYF | TGCGCCAGCAGCCAAGATATTAGCACAGATACGCAGTATTTT | - | TRBJ2-3 | - | TRBV4-3
CAWSTVGQEAFF | TGTGCCTGGAGTACGGTCGGACAGGAAGCTTTCTTT | - | TRBJ1-1 | - | TRBV30
CASSEEWGLSGYGYTF | TGTGCCAGCAGTGAAGAGTGGGGGCTGAGTGGCTATGGCTACACCTTC | - | TRBJ1-2 | - | TRBV6-1
CASSLVDEKLFF | TGTGCCAGCAGCTTGGTAGACGAAAAACTGTTTTTT | - | TRBJ1-4 | few | TRBV5-6
CASSLALSGSYGYTF | TGTGCCAGCAGCTTAGCGCTTTCAGGGAGCTATGGCTACACCTTC | - | TRBJ1-2 | few | TRBV7-9
CASSLGGATGEQFF | TGTGCCAGCAGCTTAGGAGGGGCCACGGGTGAGCAGTTCTTC | - | TRBJ2-1 | few | TRBV5-4
CASSLATSGRGFTGELFF | TGTGCCAGCAGCTTAGCGACTAGCGGGAGGGGATTCACCGGGGAGCTGTTTTTT | TRBD2 | TRBJ2-2 | few | TRBV7-6
CASSQAPGATEAFF | TGCGCCAGCAGCCAAGCCCCCGGGGCCACTGAAGCTTTCTTT | - | TRBJ1-1 | - | TRBV4-1